This T cell receptor (beta chain) was recovered during a study of early T cells in non-severe SARS-CoV-2 infection. In this sample, this clonotype turned up a few times. Separate cDNA molecules each had unique molecular identifiers attached to them. TCRdb redid the calling of the 5' RACE reads with MiXCR, one entry per CDR3 protein. The data hold approximately 74,000 distinct CDR3 sequences, with about 14% observed a single time. CDR1 and CDR2 (germline): SGDLS, YYNGEE. V was clipped by 5 bases and J by 4 bases, with 12 bases between them. This CDR3 has 13 amino acids. This chain connects TRBV9 to TRBJ2-5, with D maybe TRBD1 (6 bases). Material for sequencing was whole blood. The sequence was collected from an adult who was a healthcare worker with PCR-confirmed SARS-CoV-2 infection or an uninfected control (not recorded which). CDR3 in DNA: TGTGCCAGCAGGCCTCAGGGGCCAGAGACCCAGTACTTC. It codes for CASRPQGPETQYF.